The next 5 T cell receptor beta chains were all read from a single sample in a study of T cell responses to AZD1222 COVID-19 vaccine. Clones were sequenced by immunoSEQ multiplex PCR, and TCRdb holds only the in-frame ones, with some missing. The sample records about 110,000 clones, more than 75% being singletons. Specimen: peripheral blood, collected on day 0 of AZD1222 vaccination. These receptors were taken from an adult in good health.

The V call is TRBV4-3, the J call TRBJ1-5, with D maybe TRBD1 (6 bases). Looked up from germline, CDR1 is LGHNA and CDR2 is YSLEER. The CDR3 covers 18 residues. Trimming took 0 bases from V and 7 from J, leaving 22 bases between them. CDR3 amino acids: CASSQDLGAFITFQPQHF. The CDR3 bases are TGCGCCAGCAGCCAAGATTTGGGGGCGTTTATTACTTTCCAGCCCCAGCATTTT.

The genes are TRBV18 and TRBJ1-5; D not certain. The length of the CDR3 is 13 residues. V was clipped by 2 bases and J by 2 bases, with 4 bases between them. Per the germline V gene, CDR1 is KGHSH and CDR2 is LQKENI. In nucleotides, the CDR3 is TGTGCCAGCTCACCAAAGGGCAATCAGCCCCAGCATTTT. This gives the protein CASSPKGNQPQHF.

This chain uses TRBV7-2 with TRBJ2-5; D gene uncertain. CDR1 is SGHTA and CDR2 is FQGNSA in the germline V gene. V was clipped by 2 bases and J by 2 bases, with 9 bases between them. This CDR3 comprises 14 residues. The CDR3 DNA is TGTGCCAGCAGCTTAATGACGGTGCAAGAGACCCAGTACTTC. This codes for CASSLMTVQETQYF.

V is TRBV7-2 and J is TRBJ2-3; 7 bases align to TRBD2. The CDR3 loop spans 16 amino acids. The J segment lost 4 bases and the V segment lost 5 bases, leaving 12 bases of the junction unmatched. Looked up from germline, CDR1 is SGHTA and CDR2 is FQGNSA. CDR3 nucleotide sequence: TGTGCCAGCAGCCTCTCCCCCCCCCGGGGGGCAGATACGCAGTATTTT. Protein: CASSLSPPRGADTQYF.

This clone was recorded a few times. The rearrangement joins TRBV10-3 to TRBJ1-1; D call uncertain. The CDR3 has 15 amino acids. V was shortened by 0 bases and J by 5 bases, with 13 bases between the two germline ends. Germline V gene sequence: CDR1 ENHRY, CDR2 SYGVKD. CDR3 in amino acids: CAISESGPRGTEAFF. DNA of the CDR3: TGTGCCATCAGTGAGTCTGGACCCCGAGGAACTGAAGCTTTCTTT.